This entry features one TCR beta chain sequence. This sample is part of a study of T cell responses to AZD1222 COVID-19 vaccine. In germline, CDR1 is SEHNR, CDR2 FQNEAQ (reference sequence). This CDR3 is 14 amino acids long. Trimming pared 5 bases from V and 0 bases from J, leaving 8 bases between. Generated by immunoSEQ multiplex PCR, the TCRdb table keeps only in-frame clones and is missing some. The data show over 200,000 clones, approximately 94% seen once. The source of this sequence is an adult who received the MenACWY meningococcal vaccine as a control. The rearrangement links TRBV7-9 to TRBJ1-3; D is possibly TRBD1 (5 bases). The specimen comprised peripheral blood, sampled 28 days after the second dose of the MenACWY control vaccine. CDR3 in amino acids: CASSGHSSGNTIYF. CDR3 nucleotide sequence: TGTGCCAGCAGCGGACACTCCTCTGGAAACACCATATATTTT.